A selection of T cell receptor beta chains follows, all from one sample in a study of PD-L1 blockade in urothelial cancer. This table comes from immunoSEQ multiplex PCR, and its TCRdb copy is limited to in-frame clones, with some not included. The sample has approximately 63,000 clones, 75% to 85% seen once. Sequenced here: PBMCs, sampled around atezolizumab (anti-PD-L1) treatment. The receptors were gathered from a man in his 70s with urothelial cancer. The CDR3 runs from the conserved cysteine through the conserved F or W. The order of the fields is clone size, J gene, D gene, V gene, CDR3 DNA, CDR3 protein. A D gene is named only where the DNA matches it firmly. Expanded clones are given a class, and other clones once, few, many or no size at all.

>.|TRBJ2-1|TRBD1|TRBV6-6
TGTGCCAGCAGTTACCGGACAGGGACCTACAATGAGCAGTTCTTC
CASSYRTGTYNEQFF
>once|TRBJ1-2|.|TRBV12-2
TGTGCAAGTCGCTTTTTTAAAGCCCCTACCCTACAGGGGTTAATTTGGTTCAAGGTCTATGGCTACACCTTC
CASRFFKAPTLQGLIWFKVYGYTF
>.|TRBJ1-5|.|TRBV27
TGTGCCAGCAGTTTAAGCCAGGGTCGCAATCAGCCCCAGCATTTT
CASSLSQGRNQPQHF
>.|TRBJ2-5|.|TRBV19
TGTGCCAGTAGCACTTATTCCCAAGAGACCCAGTACTTC
CASSTYSQETQYF
>.|TRBJ1-1|.|TRBV7-2
TGTGCCAGCAGCTTATCGGGGGTAACTGGCACTGAAGCTTTCTTT
CASSLSGVTGTEAFF
>.|TRBJ1-5|.|TRBV27
TGTGCCAGCAGTTTAACCTCGGGGGTTAGCAATCAGCCCCAGCATTTT
CASSLTSGVSNQPQHF
>.|TRBJ2-7|TRBD2|TRBV11-2
TGTGCCAGCAGCCCCCTAAGTAGCGGGACCTACGAGCAGTACTTC
CASSPLSSGTYEQYF
>.|TRBJ2-3|.|TRBV6-1
TGTGCCAGCAGTGGCTTAGCGCAGTACACAGATACGCAGTATTTT
CASSGLAQYTDTQYF
>.|TRBJ2-2|TRBD2|TRBV5-1
TGCGCCAGCAGCTTAGATGCGATGACTAGCGGGAGGGCCGGGGAGCTGTTTTTT
CASSLDAMTSGRAGELFF
>.|TRBJ2-7|.|TRBV7-9
TGTGCCAGCAGCTCTGGGGGAGGGGGGAAGAGGTCCTACGAGCAGTACTTC
CASSSGGGGKRSYEQYF
>.|TRBJ1-2|TRBD1|TRBV6-1
TGTGCCAGCAGTGGACAGGGACGGGGCTACACCTTC
CASSGQGRGYTF
>.|TRBJ2-7|.|TRBV11-2
TGTGCCAGCAGCTTAGGCGAATACGAGCAGTACTTC
CASSLGEYEQYF
>.|TRBJ2-3|.|TRBV4-1
TGCGCCAGCAACCCGGGTCACAGCACAGATACGCAGTATTTT
CASNPGHSTDTQYF
>.|TRBJ2-3|.|TRBV7-8
TGTGCCAGCAGCCCGAGCACAGATACGCAGTATTTT
CASSPSTDTQYF
>.|TRBJ1-4|TRBD1|TRBV7-9
TGTGCCAGCAGCTCGGACAGGGGATTTATGACTAATGAAAAACTGTTTTTT
CASSSDRGFMTNEKLFF
>few|TRBJ1-4|TRBD1|TRBV7-2
TGTGCCAGCAGCTCCCGACCCCAGGGGGCTGAAAAACTGTTTTTT
CASSSRPQGAEKLFF
>few|TRBJ2-3|.|TRBV10-1
TGCGCCAGCAGTGAAGGAGGGGACACAGATACGCAGTATTTT
CASSEGGDTDTQYF
>.|TRBJ2-7|.|TRBV29-1
TGCAGCGTAGGACTTACCTACGAGCAGTACTTC
CSVGLTYEQYF
>.|TRBJ2-5|TRBD1|TRBV19
TGTGCCAGTAGTGATCGACAGGGTGGTGAGACCCAGTACTTC
CASSDRQGGETQYF
>.|TRBJ2-5|TRBD2|TRBV7-9
TGTGCCAGCAGCTTAGCGGGAGGGACGGAGACCCAGTACTTC
CASSLAGGTETQYF
>.|TRBJ1-2|.|TRBV28
TGTGCCAGCAGTTCATCTCCCCCGGGATATGGCTACACCTTC
CASSSSPPGYGYTF
>once|TRBJ2-1|TRBD1|TRBV7-6
TGTGCCAGCAGCTCAATGGGGGACAGGGACCATGAGCAGTTCTTC
CASSSMGDRDHEQFF
>once|TRBJ1-2|TRBD1|TRBV4-3
TGCGCCAGCAGCCAAGATGCTTACAGGGGCGACTATGGCTACACCTTC
CASSQDAYRGDYGYTF
>.|TRBJ2-1|.|TRBV29-1
TGCAGCGTTGAAGGAGTTGCCTCCTACAATGAGCAGTTCTTC
CSVEGVASYNEQFF
>.|TRBJ1-1|.|TRBV6-6
TGTGCCAGCAGTGTCGGGAACACTGAAGCTTTCTTT
CASSVGNTEAFF
>.|TRBJ2-1|TRBD1|TRBV6-1
TGTGCCAGCACTGACCCGGTCGGGACAGGGGAGCGTGAGCAGTTCTTC
CASTDPVGTGEREQFF
>.|TRBJ1-2|TRBD1|TRBV2
TGTGCCAGCAGTTCGGACAGGGAGGATGGCTACACCTTC
CASSSDREDGYTF
>.|TRBJ1-1|.|TRBV27
TGTGCCAGCAGTTTTGTCTCTAGCGCTGAAGCTTTCTTT
CASSFVSSAEAFF
>.|TRBJ1-4|TRBD1|TRBV13
TGTGCCAGCAGCTCCCGGACAGGGAGGGCTGAAAAACTGTTTTTT
CASSSRTGRAEKLFF
>.|TRBJ2-2|.|TRBV4-2
TGTGCCAGCAGCCAAGATATTCGGTACTCCGGGGAGCTGTTTTTT
CASSQDIRYSGELFF
>.|TRBJ2-6|.|TRBV5-1
TGCGCCAGCAGCTTGTTGAGGTCACAGAGGGGGGGGGCCAACGTCCTGACTTTC
CASSLLRSQRGGANVLTF
>.|TRBJ2-4|.|TRBV11-3
TGTGCCAGCAGCTTAACCTGGCGGGATTCTGTATTTGAAAACATTCAGTACTTC
CASSLTWRDSVFENIQYF
>.|TRBJ2-1|.|TRBV18
TGTGCCAGCTCACCGAGGAGCGGCAATGAGCAGTTCTTC
CASSPRSGNEQFF
>.|TRBJ1-5|TRBD1|TRBV7-2
TGTGCCAGCAGCACCCGGACAGGGGATCAGCCCCAGCATTTT
CASSTRTGDQPQHF
>once|TRBJ1-3|TRBD1|TRBV7-3
TGTGCCAGCAGCTTAAACGGACAGGGGACAGGAAACACCATATATTTT
CASSLNGQGTGNTIYF
>.|TRBJ1-4|TRBD1|TRBV5-5
TGTGCCAGCAGCTTGGGACAGGGGTTGGGGACTAATGAAAAACTGTTTTTT
CASSLGQGLGTNEKLFF
>.|TRBJ1-2|TRBD1|TRBV5-4
TGTGCCAGCAGCTTCTGGGACAGAAACTATGGCTACACCTTC
CASSFWDRNYGYTF
>once|TRBJ2-2|.|TRBV28
TGTGCCAGCATTACCTCTCCGGGAAGAGGCTCTAACACCGGGGAGCTGTTTTTT
CASITSPGRGSNTGELFF
>.|TRBJ2-1|.|TRBV20-1
TGCAGTGCTAGTCAAAGGAGTGAGCAGTTCTTC
CSASQRSEQFF
>.|TRBJ2-5|TRBD2|TRBV9
TGTGCCAGCAGCGTAGCGGCGGGAGGGGAAGGGACCCAGTACTTC
CASSVAAGGEGTQYF
>.|TRBJ1-1|.|TRBV2
TGTGCCAGCAGTGTCAGGTGGGGCGAAAGCGTGGCTTTCTTT
CASSVRWGESVAFF
>few|TRBJ1-1|.|TRBV28
TGTGCCAGCAGTATTGGACAGCCTCTCATAGCTGAAGCTTTCTTT
CASSIGQPLIAEAFF
>few|TRBJ2-3|TRBD2|TRBV5-1
TGCGCCAGCAGCTTGGAACGGGAGGGCCCAGATACGCAGTATTTT
CASSLEREGPDTQYF
>few|TRBJ2-1|TRBD2|TRBV5-1
TGCGCCAGCAGCTTATCGGGGGGGGCCGGGGGAAATGAGCAGTTCTTC
CASSLSGGAGGNEQFF
>once|TRBJ1-1|.|TRBV18
TGTGCCAGCTCTCCCCCCGGAGGTCGTGAAGCTTTCTTT
CASSPPGGREAFF
>.|TRBJ2-7|.|TRBV4-3
TGCGCCAGCTCGACCGGGAGCTCCTACGAGCAGTACTTC
CASSTGSSYEQYF
>.|TRBJ2-7|TRBD1|TRBV6-5
TGTGCCAGCACTCGGACAGGCACACCTTACGAGCAGTACTTC
CASTRTGTPYEQYF
>.|TRBJ2-1|.|TRBV7-7
TGTGCCAGCAGCTTAGAATACAGGGACAATGAGCAGTTCTTC
CASSLEYRDNEQFF
>.|TRBJ2-1|.|TRBV13
TGTGCCAGCAGCTTATGGGGGCGTGAGCAGTTCTTC
CASSLWGREQFF
>.|TRBJ1-5|.|TRBV6-5
TGTGCCAGCCGGTTGAATAGCAATCAGCCCCAGCATTTT
CASRLNSNQPQHF
>.|TRBJ2-1|.|TRBV6-6
TGTGCCAGCAGCTTCCGGCAGGCTCCCTACAATGAGCAGTTCTTC
CASSFRQAPYNEQFF
>.|TRBJ1-1|.|TRBV21-1
TGTGCCAGCAGCCCGAAAAAGCTCCCAGGGGGAAACACTGAAGCTTTCTTT
CASSPKKLPGGNTEAFF
>.|TRBJ2-2|TRBD1|TRBV5-4
TGTGCCAGCAGCTTGGAACCGGACAGGGGGCAGGTTAGCACCGGGGAGCTGTTTTTT
CASSLEPDRGQVSTGELFF